A single sample gave rise to the 25 T cell receptor beta chains below, sequenced in a study of blood T cells in healthy people across ages. Next came a second PCR, run for roughly 6 to 11 cycles, which used a sample-barcoded 5' primer along with a J-beta primer mix. TCRdb used MiXCR to reprocess the 5' RACE reads, holding one entry per CDR3 protein. The profile shows fewer than 2,000,000 distinct CDR3 sequences, approximately 32% of them singletons. The material sequenced was blood. These receptors all stem from a woman under 40 in good health.

This clonotype has only a few counts. J is TRBJ2-7 and V is TRBV6-1, with a weak D call TRBD2 (6 bases). Trimming stripped 6 bases from V and 11 bases from J, with 17 bases between. Germline V gene data show CDR1 as MNHNS and CDR2 as SASEGT. The CDR3 loop spans 12 amino acids. This CDR3 reads CASRSPVRGKYF. CDR3 nucleotide sequence: TGTGCCAGCAGATCCCCGGTACGGGGGAAGTACTTC.

This clonotype has a count of ten or more. The chain has TRBV29-1 and TRBJ1-1, with TRBD1 identical over 7 bases. Germline-derived CDR1 and CDR2 are SQVTM and ANQGSEA. There are 13 residues in the CDR3. The trim removed 7 bases at V and 0 bases at J, leaving 5 bases unmatched. CDR3 nucleotide sequence: TGCAGCGCACAGACAGGGTTGAACACTGAAGCTTTCTTT. This encodes CSAQTGLNTEAFF.

The chain employs TRBV11-2 and TRBJ2-7; no definite D call. The CDR3 length is 13 residues. V lost 2 bases and J 5 bases, leaving 10 bases between the germline ends. The germline V gene encodes CDR1 SGHAT and CDR2 FQNNGV. CDR3 in amino acids: CASSLSPPHEQYF. The CDR3 DNA is TGTGCCAGCAGCTTAAGCCCCCCGCACGAGCAGTACTTC.

The chain combines TRBV7-3 with TRBJ2-3; D might be TRBD2 (7 bases). The germline V and J ends were trimmed by 2 bases and 2 bases, with 23 bases remaining between them. Germline CDR1 reads SGHTA; CDR2 reads FQGTGA. The CDR3 covers 19 residues. As DNA, the CDR3 is TGTGCCAGCAGCTTAGGGGGCGGGGGCCTGTCCCCCGACACAGATACGCAGTATTTT. Protein: CASSLGGGGLSPDTDTQYF.

In the case of this clonotype: One end of the junction does not line up with germline, which may come from a read error. The DNA of the CDR3 is TGCACCAGCAGCTTGGTGGCGGGAGGGGTCCAAGAGACCCAGTACTTC. Its translation: CTSSLVAGGVQETQYF. V usage is TRBV5-1 and J usage is TRBJ2-5; 9 bases are a match to TRBD2. The CDR3 covers 16 residues. The germline CDR1 and CDR2 sequences are SGHRS and YFSETQ.

This clonotype was recorded many times. V usage is TRBV20-1 and J usage is TRBJ2-1, with TRBD2 matching 10 bases. V lost 0 bases and J lost 4; bases outside the gene matches: 6. Germline V gene lookup returns CDR1 DFQATT and CDR2 SNEGSKA (reference sequence). The CDR3 runs to 16 residues. This CDR3 reads CSARDIGLAEYNEQFF. CDR3 bases: TGCAGTGCTAGAGATATCGGACTAGCGGAGTACAATGAGCAGTTCTTC.

This clonotype was detected only once. This may arise from a read error, as a much more abundant clone is one base away. The chain carries TRBV29-1 and TRBJ2-7, with TRBD1 identical over 7 bases. J lost 4 bases, V lost 4 bases, and 7 bases had no gene match. CDR1 is SQVTM, CDR2 ANQGSEA, per germline. The CDR3 loop spans 13 amino acids. The CDR3 region is CSVAGGQSYEQYF. The CDR3 nucleotides read TGCAGCGTTGCTGGGGGACAGTCATACGAGCAGTACTTC.

V is TRBV7-2 and J is TRBJ1-4; maybe TRBD1 (6 bases). Per germline, CDR1 SGHTA and CDR2 FQGNSA. The CDR3 totals 15 residues. V was cut by 5 bases and J by 5 bases, with 15 bases left in between. The CDR3 DNA sequence: TGTGCCAGCAGCCAGGGGTGGGTGGGGAATGAAAAACTGTTTTTT. As protein: CASSQGWVGNEKLFF.

The chain is built from TRBV4-2 and TRBJ1-1; no definite D call. The CDR3 loop spans 14 amino acids. The V gene's germline CDR1 is LGHNA and CDR2 YNFKEQ. V was trimmed by 4 bases and J by 4 bases, leaving 13 bases between them. The CDR3 DNA follows: TGTGCCAGCAGCCCCCGGAGTGCGGGCACTGAAGCTTTCTTT. This codes for CASSPRSAGTEAFF.

This chain joins TRBV5-1 and TRBJ2-7; a weak D match, TRBD1 (5 bases). Germline assignment: CDR1 SGHRS and CDR2 YFSETQ. V was cut by 0 bases and J by 5 bases, with 12 bases left in between. This CDR3 is 14 amino acids long. CDR3 coding DNA: TGCGCCAGCAGCTTGGACAGGCACCGCCACGAGCAGTACTTC. Its translation: CASSLDRHRHEQYF.

This chain uses TRBV6-2 or TRBV6-3 with TRBJ1-2; TRBD1 matches at 9 bases. The CDR3 is 19 amino acids. CDR1 is MNHEY and CDR2 is SVGEGT in the germline V gene. J gave up 3 bases and V 7 bases, and 21 bases lay outside the gene matches. In DNA form, the CDR3 reads TGTGCCAGCACCCCATCTCATCAGGGACAGGGTTTTTTCCACTATGGCTACACCTTC. Protein: CASTPSHQGQGFFHYGYTF.

This clonotype was recorded at least ten times. The chain employs TRBV12-3 or TRBV12-4 and TRBJ2-7; D unresolved. The V gene lost 6 bases and the J gene lost 2 bases, with 11 bases spanning the gap. CDR3 length: 13 residues. This CDR3 is CASSLALTYEQYF. The CDR3 DNA reads TGTGCCAGCAGCTTGGCGCTAACCTACGAGCAGTACTTC.

This clonotype was counted only a few times. This chain connects TRBV4-1 to TRBJ1-5; unclear D gene. This CDR3 has 15 amino acids. V was shortened by 0 bases and J by 5 bases, with 11 bases between the two germline ends. In germline, CDR1 is MGHRA, CDR2 YSYEKL. The CDR3 reads CASSQEADNYQPQHF. The CDR3 coding sequence is TGCGCCAGCAGCCAAGAGGCAGACAATTATCAGCCCCAGCATTTT.

This clonotype was counted ten times or more. V gene TRBV29-1 combines with J gene TRBJ2-3; possibly TRBD2 for D (5 bases). V was clipped by 3 bases and J by 2 bases, with 9 bases between them. The germline gives CDR1 SQVTM, CDR2 ANQGSEA. The CDR3 sequence is 13 residues long. In nucleotides, the CDR3 is TGCAGCGTTGACCCGGGGTACACAGATACGCAGTATTTT. As protein: CSVDPGYTDTQYF.

The chain recombines TRBV4-1 with TRBJ2-2; TRBD2 is a possible D gene (6 bases). Trimming took 2 bases from V and 8 from J, leaving 15 bases between them. Germline V CDR1 and CDR2: MGHRA, YSYEKL. The CDR3 runs to 15 residues. In DNA form, the CDR3 reads TGCGCCAGCAGCCAACATGGAGGGGTACCGGGGGAGCTGTTTTTT. It translates to CASSQHGGVPGELFF.

This clonotype has only a few counts. The gene calls are TRBV20-1 and TRBJ2-7; D is undetermined. The CDR3 spans 16 residues. Between the trimmed V and J ends, which lost 2 bases and 2 bases, there was a span of 19 bases. Germline V CDR1 and CDR2: DFQATT, SNEGSKA (reference sequence). CDR3 nucleotides: TGCAGTGCTAGAAAACCACCGGCTATCGAAGCCTACGAGCAGTACTTC. This translates into CSARKPPAIEAYEQYF.

This clonotype was seen more than once but under ten times. This chain connects TRBV5-1 to TRBJ2-5, with TRBD1 identical over 7 bases. Germline V CDR1 and CDR2: SGHRS, YFSETQ. This CDR3 is built from 15 residues. V shed 0 bases and J 3 bases; nucleotides not matched to a gene: 5. The CDR3 nucleotides read TGCGCCAGCAGCTTGGGACGACAGGGCGAAGAGACCCAGTACTTC. Its translation is CASSLGRQGEETQYF.

This clonotype was found a few times. The chain links TRBV20-1 to TRBJ2-1; 8 bases line up with TRBD2. Per the germline V gene, CDR1 is DFQATT and CDR2 is SNEGSKA (reference sequence). V was clipped by 1 base and J by 0 bases; unmatched bases: 8. This CDR3 comprises 17 residues. The CDR3 sequence is CSARGGSGSPSYNEQFF. The DNA for the CDR3 is TGCAGTGCTAGAGGTGGAAGCGGGAGCCCCTCCTACAATGAGCAGTTCTTC.

The sample holds a few counts of this clonotype. The CDR3 spells CASSLSPINGRITDTQYF. The CDR3, as DNA: TGTGCCAGCAGCCTGTCCCCTATTAACGGGCGTATCACAGATACGCAGTATTTT. The chain has TRBV5-4 and TRBJ2-3; D remains unclear. With 4 bases removed from V and 2 bases from J, the gap between germline ends came to 23 bases. Germline CDR1 is SGHNT and CDR2 is YYREEE (reference sequence). CDR3 length: 18 amino acids.

The chain has TRBV7-3 and TRBJ1-6; D is uncertain. Between the trimmed V and J ends, which lost 0 bases and 7 bases, there was a span of 10 bases. The CDR3 consists of 15 residues. In germline, CDR1 is SGHTA, CDR2 FQGTGA. The DNA of the CDR3 is TGTGCCAGCAGCTTAACCGGGAGACCCAATTCACCCCTCCACTTT. This gives the protein CASSLTGRPNSPLHF.

This clonotype has a count of ten or more. The chain combines TRBV3-1 with TRBJ2-5, with TRBD2 matching 7 bases. The CDR3 length is 15 residues. After removal of 1 base from V and 1 base from J, the junction contained 3 bases not matched to a gene. CDR1 and CDR2 from the germline V gene are LGHDT and YNNKEL (reference sequence). The CDR3 sequence: CASSQGPSGQETQYF. The CDR3 DNA is TGTGCCAGCAGCCAAGGTCCTAGCGGCCAAGAGACCCAGTACTTC.

The gene calls are TRBV5-1 and TRBJ2-1; 7 bases match TRBD1. Germline V gene lookup returns CDR1 SGHRS and CDR2 YFSETQ. The V gene end was trimmed by 4 bases and the J gene end by 1 base; junction bases not matched to a gene: 14. The CDR3 sequence is 18 residues long. In DNA, the CDR3 is TGCGCCAGCAGCCCAGGGGTGATAGGGGGCAGTTCCTACAATGAGCAGTTCTTC. It codes for CASSPGVIGGSSYNEQFF.

This clonotype was recorded a few times. The chain joins TRBV6-5 to TRBJ1-5; D is undetermined. Germline loops: CDR1 MNHEY, CDR2 SVGAGI. With 6 bases removed from V and 6 bases from J, the gap between germline ends came to 12 bases. This CDR3 is built from 13 residues. CDR3 amino acids: CASRFDSSQPQHF. CDR3 nucleotide sequence: TGTGCCAGCAGGTTCGATTCAAGTCAGCCCCAGCATTTT.

This CDR3 reads CASSPSGQGGNTIYF. The CDR3 DNA sequence: TGTGCCAGCAGCCCCTCCGGACAGGGAGGAAACACCATATATTTT. The rearrangement uses TRBV11-2 and TRBJ1-3; 8 bases map to TRBD1. Germline V gene lookup returns CDR1 SGHAT and CDR2 FQNNGV. This CDR3 has 15 residues. V was pared by 5 bases and J by 4 bases, with 7 bases of the junction left unmatched.

The genes are TRBV6-1 and TRBJ2-1, with 10 bases fitting TRBD2. CDR1 and CDR2 from the germline V gene are MNHNS and SASEGT. The trim removed 7 bases at V and 1 base at J, leaving 7 bases unmatched. The CDR3 covers 16 residues. The CDR3 loop is CASTETLAGSYNEQFF. The CDR3 DNA sequence: TGTGCCAGCACCGAAACACTAGCGGGGTCCTACAATGAGCAGTTCTTC.